The clone carrying this T cell receptor (beta chain) was counted only a few times. Its antigen is not known. This record comes from a study of beta chain features in type 1 diabetes. Study-wide points: Significant though moderate, a shortening of TCRB CDR3s appeared in all four CD4+ subsets of Type 1 diabetes patients. At VDJ recombination sites, type 1 diabetes patients had fewer insertions and more deleted nucleotides.

Expressed TCRB transcripts were sequenced because the isolated RNA had all been reverse transcribed beforehand. Read counts averaged roughly 3.7 million for samples of naive, central memory and regulatory T cells. Profiled with immunoSEQ multiplex PCR; TCRdb holds only in-frame clones, not every one. The repertoire holds under 400,000 clones, with around 20% as singletons. The J segment lost 4 bases and the V segment lost 4 bases, leaving 3 bases of the junction unmatched. CDR1 SGHRS and CDR2 YFSETQ come from the germline V gene. The CDR3 runs to 14 residues. Each sorted fraction was over 95% pure. Specimen: naive CD4+ T cells from blood. The V and J genes are TRBV5-1 and TRBJ2-1, with TRBD2 matching over 9 bases. The sequence was obtained from a woman aged 18-29 years in good health. CDR3 bases: TGCGCCAGCAGCGGGCTAGCGGGATACAATGAGCAGTTCTTC. Its translation is CASSGLAGYNEQFF.